A selection of T cell receptor beta chains follows, all from one sample in a study of blood T cell repertoires in COVID-19. Generated by immunoSEQ multiplex PCR, the TCRdb table keeps only in-frame clones and is missing some. Of around 60,000 clones listed, 80% were seen once; the top ten hold over 5.5%. Sequenced input: peripheral blood. Source of these receptors: a man in his 60s with acute or convalescent COVID-19. Both conserved end residues are part of each CDR3. D genes are given only for firm matches. Not every row has a clone size; where given, it reads once, few, many or a size class.

D	size	V	J	DNA	CDR3
TRBD1	-	TRBV5-1	TRBJ1-2	TGCGCCAGCAGCGCGGTGGACAGGGGGTTCGGCTACACCTTC	CASSAVDRGFGYTF
-	-	TRBV30	TRBJ2-2	TGTGCCTGGAGTGTACTAACGGGCGGGGAGCTGTTTTTT	CAWSVLTGGELFF
-	-	TRBV24-1	TRBJ2-2	TGTGCCACCAGTGATTACCCAGGCACCGGGGAGCTGTTTTTT	CATSDYPGTGELFF
TRBD2	-	TRBV27	TRBJ2-2	TGTGCCAGCACCACTAGCGGGGTTATTACCGGGGAGCTGTTTTTT	CASTTSGVITGELFF
TRBD1	-	TRBV28	TRBJ2-1	TGTGCCAGCTTGGGACAGGGGGTTTTGTATGAGCAGTTCTTC	CASLGQGVLYEQFF
TRBD2	-	TRBV6-5	TRBJ2-7	TGTGCCAGCAAGGTACACGGGGGGGCCGACGAGCAGTACTTC	CASKVHGGADEQYF
TRBD2	-	TRBV9	TRBJ2-1	TGTGCCAGCAGCGTAGTAGCGGGGGTGTACAATGAGCAGTTCTTC	CASSVVAGVYNEQFF
-	-	TRBV10-3	TRBJ2-1	TGTGCCATCCATACCGATCAGGGGCGAGATGAGCAGTTCTTC	CAIHTDQGRDEQFF
-	few	TRBV5-1	TRBJ2-2	TGCGCCAGCATGCATGGTGCCAGGGAGAACACCGGGGAGCTGTTTTTT	CASMHGARENTGELFF
TRBD1	few	TRBV5-1	TRBJ2-5	TGCGCCAGCAGCCGCCTTAGGGGGACAGGGGGCCAGGAGACCCAGTACTTC	CASSRLRGTGGQETQYF
TRBD2	-	TRBV3-1/TRBV3-2	TRBJ2-5	TGTGCCAGCAGCCAAGCGGGGGGGGGCCAAGAGACCCAGTACTTC	CASSQAGGGQETQYF
-	once	TRBV6-5	TRBJ2-7	TGTGCCAGCAGTTACCCGGGTTCTGCCGAGCAGTACTTC	CASSYPGSAEQYF
TRBD2	-	TRBV7-6	TRBJ2-5	TGTGCCAGCAGCCCAAGGGGACTAGCGGGAACCCAAGAGACCCAGTACTTC	CASSPRGLAGTQETQYF
TRBD1	-	TRBV30	TRBJ2-3	TGTGCCTGGAGTGTACGGACAGGACGGGCAGATACGCAGTATTTT	CAWSVRTGRADTQYF
TRBD2	-	TRBV5-5	TRBJ2-7	TGTGCCAGCAGCATCCGACTAGCGGGGGCCAACTACGAGCAGTACTTC	CASSIRLAGANYEQYF
TRBD1	few	TRBV9	TRBJ1-1	TGTGCCAGCAGCGTCGACTACAGGGGTAGGTCTGAAGCTTTCTTT	CASSVDYRGRSEAFF
-	-	TRBV5-1	TRBJ2-7	TGCGCCAGCAGCTTGGCAGACAACTACGAGCAGTACTTC	CASSLADNYEQYF
TRBD2	-	TRBV7-3	TRBJ2-1	TGTGCCAGCAGCTTAGCGGGGGGGCCCAATGAGCAGTTCTTC	CASSLAGGPNEQFF
TRBD2	-	TRBV10-3	TRBJ2-2	TGTGCCATCAGTGAGACGGGGGGGAGTAACGGGGAGCTGTTTTTT	CAISETGGSNGELFF
TRBD2	-	TRBV11-1	TRBJ2-1	TGTGCCAGCAGCTTAGGTCGGGCGGGGGGTATAAATGAGCAGTTCTTC	CASSLGRAGGINEQFF
-	-	TRBV10-1	TRBJ2-2	TGCGCCAGCAGTGCTCGGGGGATGAGAACCGGGGAGCTGTTTTTT	CASSARGMRTGELFF
TRBD1	-	TRBV19	TRBJ2-5	TGTGCCAGTAGTTTCTCACAGGGGCCCCAAGAGACCCAGTACTTC	CASSFSQGPQETQYF
-	-	TRBV7-9	TRBJ2-7	TGTGCCAGCAGCTTGCGTGAGATCTACGAGCAGTACTTC	CASSLREIYEQYF
-	-	TRBV24-1	TRBJ1-3	TGTGCCACCAGTGGCACAGGGTCGGGAAACACCATATATTTT	CATSGTGSGNTIYF
-	-	TRBV7-8	TRBJ2-4	TGTGCCAGCAGCTTTAGTCAGGTTGGCAAAAACATTCAGTACTTC	CASSFSQVGKNIQYF
-	many	TRBV2	TRBJ1-2	TGTGCCAGCACCCCTGGAGGGGATGCTGATGGCTACACCTTC	CASTPGGDADGYTF
TRBD2	-	TRBV5-5	TRBJ2-3	TGTGCCAGCAGCTTGTGGGGACTAGTTCTCTCTAGCACAGATACGCAGTATTTT	CASSLWGLVLSSTDTQYF
TRBD2	-	TRBV24-1	TRBJ2-1	TGTGCCACCAGTGTCACTCCCGGGACTAGCCCCAATGAGCAGTTCTTC	CATSVTPGTSPNEQFF
TRBD2	-	TRBV9	TRBJ2-3	TGTGCCAGCAGCGTAGGACTAGCGGGGGACTACACAGATACGCAGTATTTT	CASSVGLAGDYTDTQYF
TRBD2	-	TRBV6-1	TRBJ2-5	TGTGCCAGCAGTGGATCGGCGGGGGGGCCGAGAGAGACCCAGTACTTC	CASSGSAGGPRETQYF
-	-	TRBV5-1	TRBJ2-7	TGCGCCAGCCGAATTTCCCCCGACAGGAGGACGTACTCCTACGAGCAGTACTTC	CASRISPDRRTYSYEQYF
-	-	TRBV3-1/TRBV3-2	TRBJ2-1	TGTGCCAGCAGCCAAGATAAAGCACTAGGAGGGCCGTTCTTC	CASSQDKALGGPFF
-	-	TRBV24-1	TRBJ2-5	TGTGCCACCAGTGACACCTGGGAGGAGACCCAGTACTTC	CATSDTWEETQYF
-	-	TRBV5-4	TRBJ2-2	TGTGCCAGCAGCTTGGCCCTCCGTCCCGGGGAGCTGTTTTTT	CASSLALRPGELFF
-	-	TRBV6-5	TRBJ1-2	TGTGCCAGCAGCTATGATTCCGACAGCCCCTATGGCTACACCTTC	CASSYDSDSPYGYTF
TRBD1	once	TRBV7-2	TRBJ1-6	TGTGCCAGCAGCTTAGCCCAGGGGGGAAATTCACCCCTCCACTTT	CASSLAQGGNSPLHF
TRBD2	-	TRBV5-1	TRBJ2-3	TGCGCCAGCAGCACCCGACTAGCGGGGTCGGGAGATACGCAGTATTTT	CASSTRLAGSGDTQYF
-	medium-sized	TRBV7-8	TRBJ2-5	TGTGCCAGCAGCTTAGTTGGTGAAGAGGCCCAGTACTTC	CASSLVGEEAQYF
-	-	TRBV28	TRBJ1-3	TGTGCCAGCAGTATCGGGTCGGGAAACACCATATATTTT	CASSIGSGNTIYF
TRBD1	-	TRBV19	TRBJ2-7	TGTGCCAGTAAAGAGGGGGCCTCCTACGAGCAGTACTTC	CASKEGASYEQYF
TRBD2	-	TRBV29-1	TRBJ2-2	TGCAGCGTCGCTCAACTAGCGGGACGCACCGGGGAGCTGTTTTTT	CSVAQLAGRTGELFF
TRBD2	-	TRBV14	TRBJ2-5	TGTGCCAGCAGCCATGCGACTTGCGGGGGGGCGGAGACCCAGTACTTC	CASSHATCGGAETQYF
-	once	TRBV5-1	TRBJ1-1	TGCGCCAGCAGCTTGGTGCAGGGAGGTCGGACTGAAGCTTTCTTT	CASSLVQGGRTEAFF
-	-	TRBV7-9	TRBJ2-3	TGTGCCAGCAGTCTGAGGACAGATACGCAGTATTTT	CASSLRTDTQYF
-	-	TRBV12-3/TRBV12-4	TRBJ2-1	TGTGCCAGCAGTTTGGAGGCCTACAATGAGCAGTTCTTC	CASSLEAYNEQFF
-	-	TRBV7-9	TRBJ1-5	TGTGCCAGCAGCTTATCCGGGGTCAATCAGCCCCAGCATTTT	CASSLSGVNQPQHF
-	few	TRBV3-1/TRBV3-2	TRBJ1-5	TGTGCCAGCAGCCAAGCTAGGGGTGGAGGCAATCAGCCCCAGCATTTT	CASSQARGGGNQPQHF